The 30 T cell receptor beta chains listed next were all sequenced from one sample in a study of blood T cell repertoires in COVID-19. The table came from immunoSEQ multiplex PCR; TCRdb's copy has only in-frame clones and leaves some out. Of approximately 280,000 clones detected, roughly four fifths appear once; the ten largest clones hold 5%. The sequenced sample was PBMCs or T cells enriched from blood (not recorded which). The receptors were gathered from a man aged 35 to 55 who had been exposed to COVID-19.

This sequence joins TRBV5-1 and TRBJ2-5, with TRBD2 matching over 9 bases. In germline, CDR1 is SGHRS, CDR2 YFSETQ. The junction had 0 bases not matched to a gene; V was cut back by 0 bases and J by 0 bases. This CDR3 spans 15 amino acids. The CDR3 DNA sequence: TGCGCCAGCAGCTTGGGACTAGCGGACCAAGAGACCCAGTACTTC. It translates to CASSLGLADQETQYF.

This clone has at least ten counts. J is TRBJ2-1 and V is TRBV7-9; unclear D gene. CDR1 SEHNR and CDR2 FQNEAQ come from the germline V gene (reference sequence). The CDR3 consists of 14 residues. V was pared by 6 bases and J by 0 bases, with 9 bases between. Here the CDR3 DNA reads TGTGCCAGCAGTGGGCGATACTCCTACAATGAGCAGTTCTTC. Its protein is CASSGRYSYNEQFF.

This sequence joins TRBV18 and TRBJ1-4; perhaps TRBD1 as D (5 bases). Trimming took off 6 bases at V and 0 bases at J, with 14 bases between the two ends. The CDR3 consists of 16 residues. CDR1 and CDR2 (germline): KGHSH, LQKENI. CDR3 coding DNA: TGTGCCAGCTCCCCAGGTTTCAGGGCAACTAATGAAAAACTGTTTTTT. Translation: CASSPGFRATNEKLFF.

The chain employs TRBV18 and TRBJ2-1; the D gene is possibly TRBD2 (5 bases). The V gene lost 3 bases and the J gene lost 1 base, with 10 bases spanning the gap. This CDR3 is built from 15 residues. The germline V gene has CDR1 KGHSH and CDR2 LQKENI. This CDR3 is CASSPGRESYNEQFF. DNA of the CDR3: TGTGCCAGCTCACCGGGTAGGGAGTCCTACAATGAGCAGTTCTTC.

The J gene is TRBJ2-7, the V gene TRBV5-1; the match to TRBD1 covers 7 bases. This CDR3 contains 13 residues. The V and J ends lost 6 bases and 4 bases, in that order; junction bases with no gene match: 7. The germline V gene encodes CDR1 SGHRS and CDR2 YFSETQ. This chain's CDR3 is CASNRDSEYEQYF. DNA for the CDR3: TGCGCCAGCAACCGGGACAGTGAATACGAGCAGTACTTC.

The chain is built from TRBV3-1 (or the pseudogene TRBV3-2) and TRBJ1-2; 8 bases are shared with TRBD1. The CDR3 loop spans 15 amino acids. Trimming took 2 bases from V and 6 from J; bases not matched to a gene: 8. Germline V lookup: CDR1 LGHDT, CDR2 YNNKEL (reference sequence). CDR3 DNA: TGTGCCAGCAGCCAACGCGGATGGACAGGGAATGGCTACACCTTC. The encoded protein is CASSQRGWTGNGYTF.

This clone was seen just once. This sequence joins TRBV5-5 and TRBJ1-2; the D is unclear. This CDR3 is built from 13 residues. V lost 0 bases to trimming and J lost 3 bases, with 6 bases between them. Germline lookup yields CDR1 SGHKS and CDR2 YYEKEE (reference sequence). CDR3 sequence (DNA): TGTGCCAGCAGCTTGGCCAGGTACTATGGCTACACCTTC. Residues: CASSLARYYGYTF.

The sample holds a few counts of this clone. As DNA, the CDR3 is TGTGCCAGCAGCTTGGACAGGGATCGCCCAGATACGCAGTATTTT. Translated: CASSLDRDRPDTQYF. This chain uses TRBV6-4 with TRBJ2-3, with TRBD1 matching 8 bases. Germline loops: CDR1 MRHNA, CDR2 SNTAGT. Unmatched junction bases numbered 9, after V lost 6 bases and J lost 4 bases. CDR3 length equals 15 residues.

This chain connects TRBV9 to TRBJ1-2, with D unclear. V lost 0 bases and J lost 6, with 12 bases in between. The CDR3 covers 14 residues. From germline, CDR1 is SGDLS and CDR2 YYNGEE. In DNA form, the CDR3 reads TGTGCCAGCAGCGTAGAACATTTGGTAAATGGCTACACCTTC. Translated, it gives CASSVEHLVNGYTF.

The gene calls are TRBV29-1 and TRBJ2-1, with D possibly matching TRBD2 (6 bases). This CDR3 is 14 amino acids long. V dropped 1 base and J dropped 0 bases, with 7 bases sitting between them. The germline CDR1 and CDR2 sequences are SQVTM and ANQGSEA. The CDR3 is CSVEGGTSYNEQFF. CDR3 DNA sequence: TGCAGCGTTGAAGGCGGGACCTCCTACAATGAGCAGTTCTTC.

The genes are TRBV19 and TRBJ2-1, with 7 bases matching TRBD2. Per the germline V gene, CDR1 is LNHDA and CDR2 is SQIVND (reference sequence). Trimming removed 7 bases from V and 4 bases from J; junction bases left unmatched: 7. There are 14 residues in the CDR3. This CDR3 reads CASTGTTAYNEQFF. CDR3 in DNA: TGTGCCAGTACGGGGACTACAGCTTACAATGAGCAGTTCTTC.

The V and J genes are TRBV2 and TRBJ2-6, with 8 bases identical to TRBD1. This CDR3 comprises 17 residues. The J segment lost 0 bases and the V segment lost 9 bases, leaving 10 bases of the junction unmatched. Germline V gene data show CDR1 as SNHLY and CDR2 as FYNNEI. For the CDR3, the DNA is TGTGCCAGGCAGGTTACAGGGGGAAGCTCTGGGGCCAACGTCCTGACTTTC. Translation: CARQVTGGSSGANVLTF.

The V call is TRBV5-5, the J call TRBJ1-2, with a weak D call TRBD1 (6 bases). The CDR3 spans 15 residues. Germline V lookup: CDR1 SGHKS, CDR2 YYEKEE (reference sequence). With 1 base removed from V and 0 bases from J, the gap between germline ends came to 10 bases. CDR3: CASSLSGDANYGYTF. The CDR3 DNA is TGTGCCAGCAGCTTGTCAGGGGACGCTAACTATGGCTACACCTTC.

This clone was found once. This chain connects TRBV5-8 to TRBJ2-1; D perhaps matches TRBD2 (5 bases). The CDR3 runs to 15 residues. V lost 4 bases and J 0 bases, leaving 11 bases between the germline ends. CDR1 is SGHTS and CDR2 is YDEGEE in the germline V gene. As DNA, the CDR3 is TGTGCCAGCAGCCGTGAGGGTAACTCCTACAATGAGCAGTTCTTC. Amino acids: CASSREGNSYNEQFF.

The gene calls are TRBV2 and TRBJ1-4, with 8 bases identical to TRBD1. The CDR3 spans 12 residues. V shed 6 bases and J 10 bases; nucleotides not matched to a gene: 4. Germline CDR1 and CDR2: SNHLY and FYNNEI. The CDR3 region has the DNA TGTGCCAGCAGGGATACAGGGGGAAAACTGTTTTTT. This translates into CASRDTGGKLFF.

The V call is TRBV19, the J call TRBJ1-1; possible D gene TRBD1, 5 bases. Germline V gene data show CDR1 as LNHDA and CDR2 as SQIVND (reference sequence). The CDR3 is 15 residues long. Trimming removed 7 bases at V and 2 bases at J, with 17 bases between. The CDR3 sequence: CASTFRSTGNTEAFF. CDR3 DNA: TGTGCCAGTACCTTTAGATCAACAGGAAACACTGAAGCTTTCTTT.

For this clone: The same CDR3 is also encoded by other DNA sequences in this sample. V gene TRBV5-1 combines with J gene TRBJ1-2, with D unresolved. There are 13 residues in the CDR3. V lost 0 bases and J 2 bases, leaving 5 bases between the germline ends. Germline CDR1 reads SGHRS; CDR2 reads YFSETQ. CDR3 region: CASSLGQNYGYTF. DNA of the CDR3: TGCGCCAGCAGCTTGGGACAAAACTATGGCTACACCTTC.

The chain recombines TRBV3-1 (or the pseudogene TRBV3-2) with TRBJ2-3; 8 nucleotides agree with TRBD1. The trim removed 4 bases at V and 8 bases at J, leaving 17 bases unmatched. Germline CDR1 is LGHDT and CDR2 is YNNKEL (reference sequence). The CDR3 spans 17 residues. CDR3 loop: CASSPSLRTGLVVTQYF. In DNA, the CDR3 is TGTGCCAGCAGCCCTAGCTTGCGGACAGGGCTAGTTGTTACGCAGTATTTT.

This clone showed up just once. The chain combines TRBV9 with TRBJ1-2; D is undetermined. Germline CDR1 and CDR2: SGDLS and YYNGEE. CDR3 length: 13 residues. The V and J ends lost 4 bases and 4 bases respectively, with 11 bases between them. CDR3 amino acids: CASSPASGYGYTF. The CDR3 DNA reads TGTGCCAGCAGCCCAGCTTCAGGCTATGGCTACACCTTC.

The V and J genes are TRBV4-1 and TRBJ2-2, with TRBD2 matching over 7 bases. V lost 3 bases to trimming and J lost 11 bases; unmatched junction nucleotides: 9. CDR3 length: 14 residues. Germline V gene sequence: CDR1 MGHRA, CDR2 YSYEKL. The CDR3 loop is CASSHLGGSGELFF. The DNA for the CDR3 is TGCGCCAGCAGCCACCTTGGCGGGAGCGGTGAGCTGTTTTTT.

V and J are TRBV9 and TRBJ2-5; 9 bases match TRBD2. The CDR3 is 14 residues long. Germline V CDR1 and CDR2: SGDLS, YYNGEE. V lost 3 bases to trimming and J lost 3 bases; unmatched junction nucleotides: 3. CDR3 coding DNA: TGTGCCAGCAGCGCGGGACTAGCAGAAGAGACCCAGTACTTC. This gives the protein CASSAGLAEETQYF.

This clone was seen only once. This chain joins TRBV30 and TRBJ2-1; 11 nucleotides match TRBD2. The germline V gene has CDR1 GTSNPN and CDR2 SVGIG (reference sequence). CDR3 length: 18 amino acids. The V gene end was trimmed by 5 bases and the J gene end by 1 base; junction bases not matched to a gene: 13. The CDR3 region has the DNA TGTGCCTGGCGCGGCGGGGCTAGCGGGAGGTTTTCCTACAATGAGCAGTTCTTC. Protein sequence: CAWRGGASGRFSYNEQFF.

The V gene is TRBV10-2, the J gene TRBJ2-1; possible D gene TRBD1, 6 bases. Trimming shortened V by 6 bases and J by 3 bases, and 15 bases separated the two germline ends. The CDR3 consists of 15 residues. The V gene's germline CDR1 is WSHSY and CDR2 SAAADI. The chain's CDR3 is CASRPQGVGYNEQFF. The CDR3 region has the DNA TGCGCCAGCAGGCCACAGGGAGTTGGCTACAATGAGCAGTTCTTC.

This sequence joins TRBV27 and TRBJ1-1; D may be TRBD1 (6 bases). V was shortened by 7 bases and J by 1 base, with 10 bases between the two germline ends. Germline V gene data show CDR1 as MNHEY and CDR2 as SMNVEV (reference sequence). This CDR3 comprises 13 residues. The CDR3 nucleotides are TGTGCCAGCACAGGGGAAGCGAACACTGAAGCTTTCTTT. Encoded protein: CASTGEANTEAFF.

The CDR3 coding sequence is TGTGCCAGCAGCCCAGGGGTAGGGCAAGAGACCCAGTACTTC. Translating gives CASSPGVGQETQYF. The V gene is TRBV9, the J gene TRBJ2-5, with D possibly matching TRBD1 (6 bases). Looked up from germline, CDR1 is SGDLS and CDR2 is YYNGEE. The CDR3 is made up of 14 amino acids. Trimming took off 4 bases at V and 2 bases at J, with 12 bases between the two ends.

The J gene is TRBJ1-1, the V gene TRBV2; possible D gene TRBD1, 5 bases. V was shortened by 5 bases and J by 10 bases, with 11 bases between the two germline ends. CDR1 is SNHLY and CDR2 is FYNNEI in the germline V gene. The CDR3 consists of 11 residues. CDR3 DNA: TGTGCCAGCAGTTCCGACAGTCGAGCTTTCTTT. This translates into CASSSDSRAFF.

The chain employs TRBV5-1 and TRBJ2-6, with 9 bases that match TRBD1. This CDR3 is built from 19 residues. From germline, CDR1 is SGHRS and CDR2 YFSETQ. V lost 4 bases and J lost 4; bases outside the gene matches: 15. CDR3 region: CASSKRTGTGLSGANVLTF. CDR3 nucleotide sequence: TGCGCCAGCAGCAAAAGGACCGGGACAGGGTTATCAGGGGCCAACGTCCTGACTTTC.

This chain joins TRBV2 and TRBJ2-1; a weak D match, TRBD2 (7 bases). Germline V lookup: CDR1 SNHLY, CDR2 FYNNEI. Trimming pared 6 bases from V and 5 bases from J, leaving 20 bases between. The CDR3 extends over 16 amino acids. CDR3 residues: CASSRGGGPQNNEQFF. CDR3 DNA: TGTGCCAGCAGCCGAGGCGGGGGCCCCCAAAACAATGAGCAGTTCTTC.

This clone turned up a few times. The V call is TRBV12-5, the J call TRBJ2-7, with 7 bases that match TRBD1. CDR1 is LGHNT, CDR2 FRNRAP, per germline. The CDR3 is 14 residues long. V dropped 9 bases and J dropped 2; count of bases not matched to a gene: 10. CDR3: CASSAGGNPYEQYF. The CDR3 DNA reads TGTGCTAGCTCTGCAGGGGGTAACCCCTACGAGCAGTACTTC.

The chain links TRBV3-1 (or the pseudogene TRBV3-2) to TRBJ1-2; D ambiguous. Germline-derived CDR1 and CDR2 are LGHDT and YNNKEL (reference sequence). This CDR3 comprises 14 residues. Trimming took off 7 bases at V and 7 bases at J, with 19 bases between the two ends. The CDR3 coding sequence is TGTGCCAGCACACCGGGATCTCTCCCCCTTGGCTACACCTTC. Translation gives CASTPGSLPLGYTF.